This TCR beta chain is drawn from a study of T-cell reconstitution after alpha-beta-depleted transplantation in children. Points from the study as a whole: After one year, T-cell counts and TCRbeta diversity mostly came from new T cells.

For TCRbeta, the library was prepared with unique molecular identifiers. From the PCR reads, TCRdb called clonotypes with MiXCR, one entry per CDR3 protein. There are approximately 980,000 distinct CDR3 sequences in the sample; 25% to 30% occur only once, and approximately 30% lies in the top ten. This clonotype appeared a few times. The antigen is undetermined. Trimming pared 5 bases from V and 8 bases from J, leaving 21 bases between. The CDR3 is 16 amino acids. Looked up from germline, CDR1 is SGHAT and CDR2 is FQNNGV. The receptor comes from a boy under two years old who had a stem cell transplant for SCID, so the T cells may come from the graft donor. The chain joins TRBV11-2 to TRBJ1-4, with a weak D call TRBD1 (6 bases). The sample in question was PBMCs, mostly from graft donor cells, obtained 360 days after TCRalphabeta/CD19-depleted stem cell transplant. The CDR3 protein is CASSRTPGAGAEKLFF. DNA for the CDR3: TGTGCCAGCAGCCGCACTCCAGGGGCAGGAGCGGAAAAACTGTTTTTT.